The present TCR beta chain was sequenced within a study of neoadjuvant anti-PD-1 for oral cavity cancer. Study in general: Non-progressing patients received a fourth nivolumab dose near day 43, then surgery on days 50-56.

These newly diagnosed stage II-IVA oral cavity squamous cell carcinoma patients had no prior systemic or radiation treatment. Cohort: HPV-negative, locally advanced oral cavity squamous cell carcinoma patients. The repertoire was sequenced with immunoSEQ multiplex PCR; TCRdb's copy has only in-frame clones and lacks some. The sample includes around 5,700 clones, just under 60% of them seen just once. CDR3 length: 16 residues. Sequenced here: tumor tissue, sampled before nivolumab (anti-PD-1) treatment. The receptor comes from a person between 35 and 79 years old with oral cavity squamous cell carcinoma. This sequence joins TRBV21-1 and TRBJ2-4; TRBD1 is taken as the D call from the table, unchecked against the DNA. TRBV21-1 is a pseudogene locus. This chain's CDR3 is CASSEEKQGCKNIQYF. CDR3 coding DNA: TGTGCCAGCAGCGAAGAAAAACAGGGTTGCAAAAACATTCAGTACTTC.